Below, one T cell receptor beta chain is given with its context. Its antigen is currently not known. No much larger clone exists at a distance of one base, and base qualities are not known. This sample is part of a study of cytomegalovirus exposure and HLA in healthy donors (dated by TCRdb to the late 2010s). At the level of the whole study: According to an earlier analysis of several hundred of the donors, about 179 million T cells yielded roughly 110 million unique TCR beta sequences and around 300 Gb of sequence data. Roughly 300 gigabases of sequencing data and 91 million or so unique TCR sequences made up an early release that covered approximately 650 HLA-typed donors. The genetic ancestry cluster associated with self-reported Caucasian donors included 80% to 90% of the roughly 400 genotyped donors. The study aimed to test whether signatures of past pathogen exposure could be identified by cataloging public T cell receptors. The study profiled the T cell repertoires of some 610 subjects by immunosequencing and related them to cytomegalovirus serostatus. Along with the approximately 620-subject first cohort, a separate validation cohort of 120 different subjects was used. High-throughput TCR immunosequencing, statistical association of individual TCRs with disease status, and machine learning were combined to predict cytomegalovirus infection status. To study patterns of TCR occurrence, a later analysis re-analyzed previously published TCR beta repertoires from 500 to 850 donors and added high-resolution HLA genotyping. In the later analysis, no new phenotypic data were used to find candidate immune exposures; instead, reliance was placed on TCR beta sequences and their occurrence across donors. An earlier analysis of 450 to 750 of the donors used high-throughput TCR beta sequencing to judge whether each TCR beta V gene segment behaved as functional or pseudogenic. Donor age, sex, ethnicity and CMV serostatus were compiled together with the repertoire data. A later genetic analysis took genome-wide SNP genotypes for about 55% of the roughly 700 donors and used that subset as a discovery cohort. Every discovery cohort repertoire had been produced on one sequencing platform. Both class I and class II loci were covered by HLA typing, at four-digit resolution. Typing coverage varied by locus: 629-630 donors for A, B, C, DRB1 and DQB1; approximately 500 for DQA1; nearly 610 for DPA1; around 450 for DPB1. Several DR-DQ haplotypes were treated as single units for association and clustering because of strong linkage in the cohort. Among 398 genotyped donors of the cohort, an average of about 240,000 unique TCR beta nucleotide sequences were sequenced per donor, roughly 18% of them non-productive. Overall results and qualifications from the work: The 87-base-pair reads could not distinguish some IMGT-functional V segments, including TRBV6-2 and TRBV6-3, so those segments were excluded. In an earlier analysis of approximately 590 of the donors, most TCR beta V segments appeared in productive rearrangements about 90% or about 30% of the time, broadly matching IMGT annotations. In a later analysis, HLA-associated TCR beta chains were found to be more clonally expanded and to have lower generation probabilities than equally common non-associated chains. The cohort was sequenced for TCR beta chains only, and without alpha or paired-chain data the features that could be detected were limited. When HLA alleles, especially DR and DQ, strongly co-occurred, attributing TCR associations to individual alleles was difficult. According to a later genetic analysis, donors in an Asian-associated ancestry cluster had fewer N-insertions in productive TCRs than the approximately 700-donor mean. An association between a missense DCLRE1C variant and V-gene and J-gene trimming of TCR beta chains was found in a later genetic analysis and replicated in an independent cohort. In vitro tests confirmed that a few of the cytomegalovirus-associated TCR beta chains recognize cytomegalovirus antigens. The only immune exposure information available for the cohort was CMV serostatus. In a later analysis, the rate of TCR association differed among HLA loci, with DRB1 alleles having the most associated TCRs and HLA-C alleles having the fewest. The study listed 150 to 200 TCR beta chains as associated with cytomegalovirus. In a later analysis, 16,951 TCR beta sequences were associated with specific HLA alleles at a false discovery rate of 0.05. The authors suggested that the approach could potentially be extended to other disease states and immunological phenotypes. Correlated functional status among segregating V segments might reflect linkage disequilibrium, but an unknown experimental factor could not be ruled out. Roughly uniform sequencing depth across donors was assumed in presence/absence analyses, although this assumption may not hold. A group of highly shared sequence variants was considered likely to be a technical artifact of the sequencing pipeline. Across donors, most TCR sequences were observed very rarely, whereas some public TCRs were present in many individuals. In both the original and validation cohorts, the classifier was reported to diagnose cytomegalovirus status with high specificity and sensitivity. Because counts were too low, about 15 rarely observed V segments, including chromosome 9 orphons, were left out of the earlier analysis of a few hundred of the donors. A further reported finding was that TCR beta sequences accurately predicted the HLA-A and HLA-B alleles for most subjects in the first cohort. In a later analysis, most CMV-associated TCR beta chains were found to appear HLA-restricted, with HLA associations seemingly driven largely by CMV exposure. In a later analysis, several top co-occurrence clusters were reported to appear linked to parvovirus B19, influenza, CMV and Epstein-Barr virus. HLA typing was unavailable for some donors at each locus, so association tests used only the typed subset.

The library came from the immunoSEQ multiplex PCR assay. For the multiplex PCR, a mixture combining 60 forward primers for TCR Vbeta segments and 13 reverse primers for TCR Jbeta segments was used. Amplification of the CDR3 region of rearranged TCR beta genes was performed with a multiplex PCR assay on genomic DNA. Amplified TCR beta libraries were sequenced as 87-base-pair reads on the Illumina HiSeq System. The study's processing was this. In a later analysis, tens of millions of unique TCR beta chains were counted across the 500 to 700 repertoires, and approximately 11 million of these chains were shared by at least two donors. A nearest-neighbor algorithm error-corrected the raw reads and collapsed the reads into unique sequences, merging closely related sequences to remove PCR and sequencing errors. V, D and J gene segments were assigned by aligning CDR3 sequences to IMGT reference sequences. Each retained sequence needed at least a six-nucleotide match to both a V gene segment and a J gene segment. A rearrangement counted as productive if the CDR3 had no stop codons and remained in frame with V and J, and every other rearrangement counted as non-productive. Following IMGT convention, CDR3 was defined as the stretch from the second conserved V-encoded cysteine to the conserved J-encoded phenylalanine. The earlier analysis of about 590 of the donors excluded sequences that lacked an unambiguous match to a single V gene segment. In an earlier analysis of 450 to 750 of the donors, a V segment was called functional when productive rearrangements were above 56.7%, and segregating when the standard deviation between donors exceeded 5%. A statistical classification framework was developed to diagnose cytomegalovirus status using the catalog of TCR beta chain sequences. A later analysis assigned V and J genes by comparing TCR nucleotide sequences with IMGT/GENE-DB human TR gene sequences. The TCRdist pipeline was used in a later analysis to assign CDR3 sequences and most-parsimonious VDJ recombination scenarios. A later analysis defined each TCR beta chain by its CDR3 amino acid sequence plus V-gene family, and excluded reads lacking a unique V-gene family. In a later analysis, 500 to 700 highly shared, low-generation-probability nucleotide sequences were removed to address suspected cross-contamination and a sequencing artifact. For each public chain, a later analysis derived a clonal expansion index from normalized ranks of inferred template counts within each repertoire. A later analysis computed generation probabilities with a VDJ recombination model fitted to out-of-frame rearrangements, and checked the results against IGoR. Hypergeometric tests were used in a later analysis to score TCR-TCR, TCR-HLA and TCR-CMV co-occurrence, with a repertoire-size bias correction applied to the TCR pairs. False discovery rates were estimated in a later analysis by permuting HLA or CMV assignments 20 times. In a later analysis, co-occurring TCRs were grouped using DBSCAN, and TCRdist sequence similarity was added for clustering within HLA-allele-positive subsets. Repertoires with fewer than 30,000 or more than 120,000 public chains, plus five repertoires with anomalous nucleotide sharing, were excluded from co-occurrence clustering. Here the immuneACCESS table is served through TCRdb, limited to in-frame sequences with V and J called. Missing clones are a known gap in these copies; in checked studies unresolved V genes cover under half, and the rest lacks a known reason. D and trimming were read from the DNA, whereas the V and J calls and clone size are those reported in that table. Across this sample there are around 180,000 clones, with around four fifths seen only once. Of the sample, 0.9% to 1.2% falls within the top ten clones.

As encoded in the germline V gene, CDR1 is ENHRY while CDR2 is SYGVKD. V ends up 3 bases short and J 4 bases short, with an unmatched junction base count of 6. The CDR3, from cysteine to phenylalanine, totals 16 residues. Of all the DNA, just the CDR3 is kept, 48 bases in frame from base 1. The cohort comprised fewer than 700 healthy bone marrow donors. At the time of sampling, every cohort member was nominally healthy, though immune exposures that went unrecorded were likely present. The donor tested CMV seronegative, placing the donor among the 350 to 400 seronegative members of the cohort. Each donor provided a peripheral blood sample, and peripheral blood mononuclear cells were used for TCR beta sequencing. The Qiagen DNeasy Blood Extraction Kit was used to extract genomic DNA from the blood cell samples.

Input material: PBMCs. This sequence originates from a woman between 40 and 50 years old in good health and CMV-seronegative. The V gene is TRBV10-3 and the J gene is TRBJ2-3; TRBD2 agrees with 11 junctional bases. This receptor has the CDR3 CAISESVAGGPDTQYF. The sequence in DNA is TGTGCCATCAGTGAATCAGTAGCGGGAGGGCCAGATACGCAGTATTTT.